This is a list of T cell receptor beta chains from one sample in a study of identifying expanded T cells in peripheral blood. Some clones are missing from TCRdb's copy, which holds only in-frame ones; the method was immunoSEQ multiplex PCR. The table lists tens of thousands of clones, roughly 86% of them singletons, with under 6.5% in the top ten. The specimen sequenced was blood. The receptors here all came from a person aged 18 to 75 in good health. CDR3s include the opening cysteine and the closing phenylalanine or tryptophan. A D gene is named only where the DNA matches it firmly. Size values are once, few and many counts, or a class for expanded clones, and some rows have none.

V gene: TRBV7-9; clone size: NA; D gene: TRBD1; J gene: TRBJ1-5; CDR3 protein: CASSAQGGASNQPQHF; CDR3 DNA: TGTGCCAGCAGCGCCCAAGGGGGCGCGAGCAATCAGCCCCAGCATTTT
V gene: TRBV19; clone size: NA; D gene: NA; J gene: TRBJ1-6; CDR3 protein: CASSGVSYNSPLHF; CDR3 DNA: TGTGCCAGTAGTGGGGTTTCCTATAATTCACCCCTCCACTTT
V gene: TRBV5-1; clone size: NA; D gene: TRBD2; J gene: TRBJ2-1; CDR3 protein: CASSQLLAGSDEQFF; CDR3 DNA: TGCGCCAGCAGCCAGTTACTAGCGGGATCCGATGAGCAGTTCTTC
V gene: TRBV7-2; clone size: NA; D gene: TRBD2; J gene: TRBJ2-1; CDR3 protein: CASSLPVSGRAGVEDEQFF; CDR3 DNA: TGTGCCAGCAGCTTACCCGTCAGCGGGAGGGCCGGTGTGGAGGATGAGCAGTTCTTC
V gene: TRBV19; clone size: NA; D gene: NA; J gene: TRBJ1-2; CDR3 protein: CASSTLGGLGGYTF; CDR3 DNA: TGTGCCAGTAGTACCCTCGGGGGGCTGGGGGGCTACACCTTC
V gene: TRBV6-1; clone size: NA; D gene: TRBD1; J gene: TRBJ2-7; CDR3 protein: CASNPGGPNINEQYF; CDR3 DNA: TGTGCCAGCAACCCAGGGGGCCCCAACATCAACGAGCAGTACTTC
V gene: TRBV14; clone size: NA; D gene: TRBD1; J gene: TRBJ1-6; CDR3 protein: CASSRYGQGSYSPLHF; CDR3 DNA: TGTGCCAGCAGCCGATATGGACAGGGAAGTTATTCACCCCTCCACTTT
V gene: TRBV6-1; clone size: once; D gene: NA; J gene: TRBJ2-1; CDR3 protein: CASSEPQGVTYNEQFF; CDR3 DNA: TGTGCCAGCAGTGAACCCCAGGGAGTCACCTACAATGAGCAGTTCTTC
V gene: TRBV4-1; clone size: NA; D gene: TRBD1; J gene: TRBJ1-2; CDR3 protein: CASSQVEGDRSGYTF; CDR3 DNA: TGCGCCAGCAGCCAAGTTGAGGGGGACAGGAGTGGCTACACCTTC
V gene: TRBV27; clone size: few; D gene: NA; J gene: TRBJ2-2; CDR3 protein: CASSLFATGELFF; CDR3 DNA: TGTGCCAGCAGTTTATTTGCGACCGGGGAGCTGTTTTTT
V gene: TRBV4-2; clone size: NA; D gene: TRBD2; J gene: TRBJ2-3; CDR3 protein: CASSQEWQASGHTDTQYF; CDR3 DNA: TGTGCCAGCAGCCAAGAGTGGCAGGCTAGCGGCCACACAGATACGCAGTATTTT
V gene: TRBV5-4; clone size: NA; D gene: NA; J gene: TRBJ2-7; CDR3 protein: CASSYRTTSYEQYF; CDR3 DNA: TGTGCCAGCAGCTACCGAACTACTTCCTACGAGCAGTACTTC
V gene: TRBV11-2; clone size: NA; D gene: NA; J gene: TRBJ2-7; CDR3 protein: CASSLGRRAAYEQYF; CDR3 DNA: TGTGCCAGCAGCTTAGGTAGGCGGGCAGCCTACGAGCAGTACTTC
V gene: TRBV2; clone size: NA; D gene: TRBD1; J gene: TRBJ2-5; CDR3 protein: CASIRTGTAETQYF; CDR3 DNA: TGTGCCAGCATCAGGACAGGGACGGCGGAGACCCAGTACTTC
V gene: TRBV4-3; clone size: few; D gene: NA; J gene: TRBJ1-5; CDR3 protein: CASSQGNNQPQHF; CDR3 DNA: TGCGCCAGCAGCCAAGGAAACAATCAGCCCCAGCATTTT
V gene: TRBV9; clone size: NA; D gene: NA; J gene: TRBJ1-3; CDR3 protein: CASSSGGRRYSGNTIYF; CDR3 DNA: TGTGCCAGCAGCTCCGGGGGCCGAAGGTACTCTGGAAACACCATATATTTT
V gene: TRBV30; clone size: NA; D gene: TRBD1; J gene: TRBJ2-7; CDR3 protein: CAWSAPGTGLYEQYF; CDR3 DNA: TGTGCCTGGAGTGCCCCAGGGACAGGGCTATACGAGCAGTACTTC
V gene: TRBV6-1; clone size: once; D gene: NA; J gene: TRBJ1-6; CDR3 protein: CASQGVSSPLHF; CDR3 DNA: TGTGCCAGCCAGGGTGTTTCTTCACCCCTCCACTTT
V gene: TRBV19; clone size: NA; D gene: TRBD1; J gene: TRBJ2-7; CDR3 protein: CASSIAEGQNYEQYF; CDR3 DNA: TGTGCCAGTAGTATAGCAGAGGGACAGAACTACGAGCAGTACTTC
V gene: TRBV14; clone size: NA; D gene: NA; J gene: TRBJ2-2; CDR3 protein: CASSQGTPNTGELFF; CDR3 DNA: TGTGCCAGCAGCCAAGGGACACCTAACACCGGGGAGCTGTTTTTT
V gene: TRBV19; clone size: NA; D gene: TRBD1; J gene: TRBJ1-6; CDR3 protein: CASSISHGQGGNSPLHF; CDR3 DNA: TGTGCCAGTAGTATCTCCCACGGACAGGGAGGCAATTCACCCCTCCACTTT
V gene: TRBV4-1; clone size: NA; D gene: NA; J gene: TRBJ1-6; CDR3 protein: CASSQDQKGSPLHF; CDR3 DNA: TGCGCCAGCAGCCAAGATCAAAAGGGGTCACCCCTCCACTTT
V gene: TRBV19; clone size: NA; D gene: NA; J gene: TRBJ1-1; CDR3 protein: CASSIYLGGRTEAFF; CDR3 DNA: TGTGCCAGTAGTATATATTTGGGAGGGAGGACTGAAGCTTTCTTT
V gene: TRBV29-1; clone size: NA; D gene: NA; J gene: TRBJ1-2; CDR3 protein: CSVLQELYGYTF; CDR3 DNA: TGCAGCGTTTTACAGGAGCTCTATGGCTACACCTTC
V gene: TRBV4-3; clone size: once; D gene: NA; J gene: TRBJ2-7; CDR3 protein: CASSQKPLAELYEQYF; CDR3 DNA: TGCGCCAGCAGCCAAAAGCCTCTGGCGGAACTTTACGAGCAGTACTTC
V gene: TRBV5-6; clone size: NA; D gene: NA; J gene: TRBJ2-1; CDR3 protein: CASSPSGAVDEQFF; CDR3 DNA: TGTGCCAGCAGCCCCTCCGGGGCGGTAGATGAGCAGTTCTTC
V gene: TRBV19; clone size: NA; D gene: NA; J gene: TRBJ2-1; CDR3 protein: CASSGTASEQFF; CDR3 DNA: TGTGCCAGTAGTGGGACCGCCAGTGAGCAGTTCTTC
V gene: TRBV10-3; clone size: once; D gene: TRBD2; J gene: TRBJ2-7; CDR3 protein: CAISPDTSGVSEQYF; CDR3 DNA: TGTGCCATCAGTCCAGACACTAGCGGGGTAAGCGAGCAGTACTTC
V gene: TRBV5-1; clone size: NA; D gene: NA; J gene: TRBJ1-5; CDR3 protein: CASSLEGVRGQPQHF; CDR3 DNA: TGCGCCAGCAGCTTGGAGGGCGTGCGTGGACAGCCCCAGCATTTT
V gene: TRBV6-6; clone size: once; D gene: TRBD2; J gene: TRBJ2-3; CDR3 protein: CASSYPGTSGREQYF; CDR3 DNA: TGTGCCAGCAGTTACCCCGGGACTAGCGGGAGAGAGCAGTATTTT
V gene: TRBV5-1; clone size: NA; D gene: NA; J gene: TRBJ1-2; CDR3 protein: CASTPGTGPQGYGYTF; CDR3 DNA: TGCGCCAGCACCCCAGGAACAGGCCCCCAAGGCTATGGCTACACCTTC
V gene: TRBV7-9; clone size: NA; D gene: NA; J gene: TRBJ1-2; CDR3 protein: CASEKGAYGYTF; CDR3 DNA: TGTGCCAGCGAAAAAGGGGCCTATGGCTACACCTTC
V gene: TRBV2; clone size: NA; D gene: TRBD1; J gene: TRBJ2-7; CDR3 protein: CASSAGQASSYEQYF; CDR3 DNA: TGTGCCAGCAGCGCTGGACAGGCGAGCTCCTACGAGCAGTACTTC
V gene: TRBV6-6; clone size: once; D gene: NA; J gene: TRBJ2-5; CDR3 protein: CASSRPQGRQETQYF; CDR3 DNA: TGTGCCAGCAGTCGGCCCCAGGGACGTCAAGAGACCCAGTACTTC
V gene: TRBV19; clone size: NA; D gene: NA; J gene: TRBJ1-2; CDR3 protein: CASAAGLPVYGYTF; CDR3 DNA: TGTGCTTCAGCGGCGGGACTCCCAGTCTATGGCTACACCTTC
V gene: TRBV27; clone size: NA; D gene: NA; J gene: TRBJ2-5; CDR3 protein: CATKRAETQYF; CDR3 DNA: TGTGCCACAAAAAGGGCAGAGACCCAGTACTTC
V gene: TRBV11-3; clone size: NA; D gene: NA; J gene: TRBJ2-3; CDR3 protein: CASSLAAGGRTDTQYF; CDR3 DNA: TGTGCCAGCAGCTTAGCCGCAGGGGGGAGAACAGATACGCAGTATTTT
V gene: TRBV6-1; clone size: NA; D gene: NA; J gene: TRBJ1-6; CDR3 protein: CASSEFVDSPLHF; CDR3 DNA: TGTGCCAGCAGTGAATTCGTGGATTCACCCCTCCACTTT
V gene: TRBV11-2; clone size: NA; D gene: NA; J gene: TRBJ2-7; CDR3 protein: CASSLMAALQYEQYF; CDR3 DNA: TGTGCCAGCAGCTTAATGGCGGCCCTACAGTACGAGCAGTACTTC
V gene: TRBV12-5; clone size: NA; D gene: NA; J gene: TRBJ1-2; CDR3 protein: CASGWGGGNYGYTF; CDR3 DNA: TGTGCTAGTGGTTGGGGAGGGGGGAACTATGGCTACACCTTC
V gene: TRBV5-4; clone size: NA; D gene: TRBD2; J gene: TRBJ2-7; CDR3 protein: CASSLVGGTGITYEQYF; CDR3 DNA: TGTGCCAGCAGCTTGGTGGGGGGGACTGGGATTACCTACGAGCAGTACTTC
V gene: TRBV6-1; clone size: few; D gene: NA; J gene: TRBJ1-1; CDR3 protein: CASSDPPGSQAFF; CDR3 DNA: TGTGCCAGCAGTGACCCACCCGGGAGCCAGGCTTTCTTT
V gene: TRBV30; clone size: NA; D gene: NA; J gene: TRBJ1-5; CDR3 protein: CALKTGNPDSNQPQHF; CDR3 DNA: TGTGCCCTGAAGACAGGAAATCCTGATAGCAATCAGCCCCAGCATTTT
V gene: TRBV27; clone size: NA; D gene: NA; J gene: TRBJ2-3; CDR3 protein: CASSLSGQAQFITDTQYF; CDR3 DNA: TGTGCCAGCAGTTTATCGGGGCAGGCGCAATTCATCACAGATACGCAGTATTTT
V gene: TRBV18; clone size: NA; D gene: NA; J gene: TRBJ1-1; CDR3 protein: CASSIYPGPEAFF; CDR3 DNA: TGTGCCAGCTCAATTTACCCAGGGCCTGAAGCTTTCTTT
V gene: TRBV5-8; clone size: NA; D gene: TRBD1; J gene: TRBJ1-4; CDR3 protein: CASSYSDRGNEKLFF; CDR3 DNA: TGTGCCAGCAGCTACAGTGACAGGGGTAATGAAAAACTGTTTTTT
V gene: TRBV10-3; clone size: NA; D gene: TRBD2; J gene: TRBJ2-1; CDR3 protein: CAIRPGTSGHNEQFF; CDR3 DNA: TGTGCCATCAGACCCGGGACTAGCGGGCACAATGAGCAGTTCTTC
V gene: TRBV2; clone size: NA; D gene: TRBD1; J gene: TRBJ1-2; CDR3 protein: CASLPDRAYGYTF; CDR3 DNA: TGTGCCAGCCTTCCAGACAGGGCCTATGGCTACACCTTC
V gene: TRBV6-6; clone size: NA; D gene: NA; J gene: TRBJ1-1; CDR3 protein: CASSVRGVDTEAFF; CDR3 DNA: TGTGCCAGCAGTGTCCGGGGGGTGGACACTGAAGCTTTCTTT
V gene: TRBV6-1; clone size: NA; D gene: NA; J gene: TRBJ1-1; CDR3 protein: CASSEWRGMRDEAFF; CDR3 DNA: TGTGCCAGCAGTGAATGGAGGGGTATGAGGGATGAAGCTTTCTTT
V gene: TRBV2; clone size: few; D gene: NA; J gene: TRBJ1-2; CDR3 protein: CASSDLRGSGGYTF; CDR3 DNA: TGTGCCAGCAGTGATCTAAGGGGATCAGGAGGCTACACCTTC
V gene: TRBV19; clone size: NA; D gene: TRBD2; J gene: TRBJ2-5; CDR3 protein: CASGGDFSSGETQYF; CDR3 DNA: TGTGCCAGCGGGGGGGACTTTAGTTCGGGAGAGACCCAGTACTTC
V gene: TRBV7-9; clone size: NA; D gene: TRBD1; J gene: TRBJ1-1; CDR3 protein: CASSLRQGAMNTEAFF; CDR3 DNA: TGTGCCAGCAGCTTACGACAGGGGGCCATGAACACTGAAGCTTTCTTT
V gene: TRBV20-1; clone size: NA; D gene: NA; J gene: TRBJ1-2; CDR3 protein: CSSENYEGYTF; CDR3 DNA: TGCAGCTCAGAGAACTATGAGGGCTACACCTTC
V gene: TRBV11-3; clone size: NA; D gene: NA; J gene: TRBJ2-1; CDR3 protein: CASSLPKVADNEQFF; CDR3 DNA: TGTGCCAGCAGCCTCCCTAAGGTAGCCGACAATGAGCAGTTCTTC
V gene: TRBV28; clone size: NA; D gene: TRBD2; J gene: TRBJ2-7; CDR3 protein: CASSTTGLAGYYEQYF; CDR3 DNA: TGTGCCAGCAGTACGACCGGACTAGCGGGATATTACGAGCAGTACTTC
V gene: TRBV6-4; clone size: NA; D gene: TRBD2; J gene: TRBJ2-7; CDR3 protein: CASSDLEPRLAGALRYEQYF; CDR3 DNA: TGTGCCAGCAGCGACCTGGAGCCCCGACTAGCGGGAGCCCTCCGGTACGAGCAGTACTTC
V gene: TRBV7-9; clone size: NA; D gene: NA; J gene: TRBJ2-7; CDR3 protein: CASSLVPVSYEQYF; CDR3 DNA: TGTGCCAGCAGCTTAGTCCCTGTTTCCTACGAGCAGTACTTC
V gene: TRBV5-6; clone size: NA; D gene: TRBD1; J gene: TRBJ1-3; CDR3 protein: CASSPDRGPSGNTIYF; CDR3 DNA: TGTGCCAGCAGCCCAGACAGGGGCCCCTCTGGAAACACCATATATTTT
V gene: TRBV2; clone size: few; D gene: NA; J gene: TRBJ1-6; CDR3 protein: CASRERSSYNSPLHF; CDR3 DNA: TGTGCCAGCAGGGAGCGGAGCTCCTATAATTCACCCCTCCACTTT